This is a list of T cell receptor beta chains from one sample in a study of blood T cell repertoires in COVID-19. Sequencing was performed with immunoSEQ multiplex PCR; in TCRdb, only in-frame clones are kept and a portion is missing. The data contain about 380,000 clones, approximately 90% of them singletons. Sequencing used PBMCs or T cells enriched from blood (not recorded which). The source of these receptors is a woman aged 18-29 years who had recovered from COVID-19. Each CDR3 is given with its conserved first and last residue. The order of the fields is D gene, V gene, J gene, clone size, CDR3 DNA, CDR3 protein. A D gene is named only where the DNA matches it firmly. Clone size, where shown, is once, few, many, or a class for clones that have expanded.

D: TRBD1
V: TRBV5-3
J: TRBJ1-4
size: .
DNA: TGTGCCAGAAGACCAACCACAGGGGTAGAGGAAGAAAAACTGTTTTTT
CDR3: CARRPTTGVEEEKLFF

D: TRBD1
V: TRBV9
J: TRBJ2-5
size: .
DNA: TGTGCCAGCAGCGTAAGGACAGGGTGGCCGGAAGAGACCCAGTACTTC
CDR3: CASSVRTGWPEETQYF

D: .
V: TRBV20-1
J: TRBJ1-1
size: .
DNA: TGCAGTGCTATGGACTACACTGAAGCTTTCTTT
CDR3: CSAMDYTEAFF

D: .
V: TRBV4-1
J: TRBJ1-2
size: .
DNA: TGCGCCAGCAGCCCGGGGGGAGGGGGTGACTATGGCTACACCTTC
CDR3: CASSPGGGGDYGYTF

D: TRBD1
V: TRBV7-3
J: TRBJ1-2
size: .
DNA: TGTGCCGGCAGAAGGGGGCGAGGGTATGGCTACACCTTC
CDR3: CAGRRGRGYGYTF

D: .
V: TRBV7-2
J: TRBJ2-3
size: .
DNA: TGTGCCAGCAGCTTAGTAGGGGGCACAGATACGCAGTATTTT
CDR3: CASSLVGGTDTQYF

D: .
V: TRBV18
J: TRBJ1-3
size: few
DNA: TGTGCCAGCTATCCCCGGGGAACGACCTCAAGAAACACCATATATTTT
CDR3: CASYPRGTTSRNTIYF

D: .
V: TRBV25-1
J: TRBJ2-2
size: .
DNA: TGTGCCAGCAGTGAATACAGGGCGGCCGGGGAGCTGTTTTTT
CDR3: CASSEYRAAGELFF

D: TRBD2
V: TRBV18
J: TRBJ2-1
size: .
DNA: TGTGCCAGCTCACCACGGACTAGCGGGGTTGAGCAGTTCTTC
CDR3: CASSPRTSGVEQFF

D: .
V: TRBV7-2
J: TRBJ1-2
size: .
DNA: TGTGCCACCGATTTTGGGCTCAACTATGGCTACACCTTC
CDR3: CATDFGLNYGYTF

D: .
V: TRBV11-3
J: TRBJ2-3
size: .
DNA: TGTGCCAGCAGCTTAGGTACAGGGCGAGCTAGCACAGATACGCAGTATTTT
CDR3: CASSLGTGRASTDTQYF

D: .
V: TRBV23-1
J: TRBJ2-2
size: .
DNA: TGCGCCAGCAGTCAGCCGACAGGTCCCGGGGAGCTGTTTTTT
CDR3: CASSQPTGPGELFF

D: TRBD2
V: TRBV5-4
J: TRBJ2-1
size: .
DNA: TGTGCCAGCAGCTTTCCGGGAGGCAATGAGCAGTTCTTC
CDR3: CASSFPGGNEQFF

D: TRBD1
V: TRBV18
J: TRBJ1-5
size: .
DNA: TGTGCCAGCTCGCGACAGGGGTTAGTTGGCAATCAGCCCCAGCATTTT
CDR3: CASSRQGLVGNQPQHF

D: .
V: TRBV9
J: TRBJ1-3
size: .
DNA: TGTGCCAGCAGCGTAGATCCAAACTCTGGAAACACCATATATTTT
CDR3: CASSVDPNSGNTIYF

D: TRBD1
V: TRBV5-1
J: TRBJ1-5
size: .
DNA: TGCGCCAGCAGCCATAAGGGACAGGGGGCTAAGGTCAATCAGCCCCAGCATTTT
CDR3: CASSHKGQGAKVNQPQHF

D: .
V: TRBV19
J: TRBJ1-2
size: .
DNA: TGTGCCAGTAGTACGTCATCACGGTCGGGGGGAACATGGGGCTACACCTTC
CDR3: CASSTSSRSGGTWGYTF

D: TRBD1
V: TRBV29-1
J: TRBJ1-2
size: .
DNA: TGCAGCGTTGAGAGGACAGGGGACTATGGCTACACCTTC
CDR3: CSVERTGDYGYTF

D: .
V: TRBV5-4
J: TRBJ1-3
size: .
DNA: TGTGCCAGCAGCTTGGGGACAGCGGTTTTTGGAAACACCATATATTTT
CDR3: CASSLGTAVFGNTIYF

D: .
V: TRBV20-1
J: TRBJ1-6
size: .
DNA: TGCAGTGCTAGTCTCCAGGGCCCCAATTCACCCCTCCACTTT
CDR3: CSASLQGPNSPLHF

D: TRBD2
V: TRBV7-9
J: TRBJ2-3
size: .
DNA: TGTGCCAGCAGAACCCTCCGGGTGGCTAGCGGGGGGGCATATACGCAGTATTTT
CDR3: CASRTLRVASGGAYTQYF

D: TRBD1
V: TRBV7-3
J: TRBJ2-2
size: .
DNA: TGTGCCAGCAGCTTATTGGGTCGGGTTGCGCAGGGGGACACCGGGGAGCTGTTTTTT
CDR3: CASSLLGRVAQGDTGELFF

D: .
V: TRBV7-9
J: TRBJ1-1
size: .
DNA: TGTGCCAGCAGGTCCAAGGACAGCTATGATGAAGCTTTCTTT
CDR3: CASRSKDSYDEAFF

D: TRBD1
V: TRBV6-2/TRBV6-3
J: TRBJ1-1
size: .
DNA: TGTGCCAGCAGTTCGACAGGGCGGGGCACTGAAGCTTTCTTT
CDR3: CASSSTGRGTEAFF

D: .
V: TRBV15
J: TRBJ2-3
size: .
DNA: TGTGCCACCAGCAGAGAGTCTAGGGGCTCAGATACGCAGTATTTT
CDR3: CATSRESRGSDTQYF

D: .
V: TRBV5-5
J: TRBJ1-1
size: .
DNA: TGTGCCAGCAGCTCTCAAAGAAGAGACACTGAAGCTTTCTTT
CDR3: CASSSQRRDTEAFF

D: .
V: TRBV9
J: TRBJ2-1
size: .
DNA: TGTGCCAGCAGCGTTTCCGGACAAGTCTACAATGAGCAGTTCTTC
CDR3: CASSVSGQVYNEQFF

D: .
V: TRBV25-1
J: TRBJ1-1
size: .
DNA: TGTGCCAGCAGTGAATATTTGGGGCGAAGGACTGAAGCTTTCTTT
CDR3: CASSEYLGRRTEAFF

D: TRBD1
V: TRBV7-2
J: TRBJ1-4
size: .
DNA: TGTGCCAGCAGCCTACAAGGGGGCTCGGAAAAACTGTTTTTT
CDR3: CASSLQGGSEKLFF

D: .
V: TRBV9
J: TRBJ2-5
size: .
DNA: TGTGCCAGCAGCGTAGGGGCGGGTAAAGAGACCCAGTACTTC
CDR3: CASSVGAGKETQYF

D: .
V: TRBV24-1
J: TRBJ2-5
size: .
DNA: TGTGCCACCAGTGATCAGGGATATCAAGAGACCCAGTACTTC
CDR3: CATSDQGYQETQYF

D: TRBD1
V: TRBV19
J: TRBJ2-5
size: .
DNA: TGTGCCAGTAGCTTCAAGGGGGCTACAGAGACCCAGTACTTC
CDR3: CASSFKGATETQYF

D: .
V: TRBV19
J: TRBJ1-5
size: .
DNA: TGTGCCAGTAGTGAGTGGTCGGGGGAACTTAGCAATCAGCCCCAGCATTTT
CDR3: CASSEWSGELSNQPQHF

D: TRBD1
V: TRBV14
J: TRBJ1-6
size: .
DNA: TGTGCCAGCAGCCAACTTCTACCCGGGACAGGTACTTCACCCCTCCACTTT
CDR3: CASSQLLPGTGTSPLHF

D: TRBD1
V: TRBV5-1
J: TRBJ1-1
size: few
DNA: TGCGCCAGCAGCAAGGGGGCAGTGGTGAACACTGAAGCTTTCTTT
CDR3: CASSKGAVVNTEAFF

D: TRBD1
V: TRBV4-1
J: TRBJ2-2
size: .
DNA: TGCGCCAGCAACCAACGGGACAGGGGGCTGGCCGGGGAGCTGTTTTTT
CDR3: CASNQRDRGLAGELFF

D: TRBD1
V: TRBV6-5
J: TRBJ1-1
size: .
DNA: TGTGCCAGCAGGACTACAGGGGGCGCGGGCACTGAAGCTTTCTTT
CDR3: CASRTTGGAGTEAFF

D: .
V: TRBV5-4
J: TRBJ1-1
size: .
DNA: TGTGCCAGCAGCTTGGATACTGCCCGGGGAACTGAAGCTTTCTTT
CDR3: CASSLDTARGTEAFF

D: .
V: TRBV6-5
J: TRBJ1-2
size: .
DNA: TGTGCCAGCAGTCACTCGGGTTACAGTTATGGCTACACCTTC
CDR3: CASSHSGYSYGYTF

D: .
V: TRBV5-1
J: TRBJ2-1
size: .
DNA: TGCGCCAGCAGCTTATCCGAACTTAGCTCCTACAATGAGCAGTTCTTC
CDR3: CASSLSELSSYNEQFF

D: .
V: TRBV27
J: TRBJ2-1
size: .
DNA: TGTGCCAGCAGTGTTCAGGGAACATACAATGAGCAGTTCTTC
CDR3: CASSVQGTYNEQFF

D: .
V: TRBV7-8
J: TRBJ1-4
size: once
DNA: TGTGCCAGCAGCGCTACCATAGAAAAACTGTTTTTT
CDR3: CASSATIEKLFF

D: TRBD2
V: TRBV11-3
J: TRBJ2-2
size: .
DNA: TGTGCCAGCAGCTTAGGCGGGGGAACCACCGGGGAGCTGTTTTTT
CDR3: CASSLGGGTTGELFF

D: .
V: TRBV6-5
J: TRBJ2-2
size: .
DNA: TGTGCCAGCACCGGGACAAGGAACACCGGGGAGCTGTTTTTT
CDR3: CASTGTRNTGELFF

D: TRBD1
V: TRBV7-2
J: TRBJ1-4
size: .
DNA: TGTGCCAGCAGTTTGCAGGGGGGTAATGAAAAACTGTTTTTT
CDR3: CASSLQGGNEKLFF

D: .
V: TRBV6-5
J: TRBJ1-2
size: .
DNA: TGTGCCAGCAGTTACTCGGCGGTCTATGGCTACACCTTC
CDR3: CASSYSAVYGYTF

D: .
V: TRBV5-1
J: TRBJ1-3
size: .
DNA: TGCGCCAGCAGCTTGGACGGGGGGCGGGGAAACATCATATATTTT
CDR3: CASSLDGGRGNIIYF

D: TRBD1
V: TRBV28
J: TRBJ2-7
size: .
DNA: TGTGCCAGCAGTGCGCCTCAGGGGGCCTTTGCAAATTACGAGCAGTACTTC
CDR3: CASSAPQGAFANYEQYF